The 16 T cell receptor beta chains below come from one sample, sequenced in a study of blood T cell repertoires in COVID-19. Repertoires were generated with immunoSEQ multiplex PCR, while TCRdb's copy carries only in-frame clones and drops some. Of over 35,000 clones listed, about three quarters are singletons. Specimen: peripheral blood. These receptors all come from a man aged 60 to 69 with acute or convalescent COVID-19.

The V call is TRBV20-1, the J call TRBJ1-5; 7 bases line up with TRBD1. The CDR3 is 17 residues long. The ends lost 3 bases at V and 1 base at J; junction bases unmatched: 12. Germline V gene data show CDR1 as DFQATT and CDR2 as SNEGSKA (reference sequence). This chain's CDR3 is CSASKAGGGRSNQPQHF. DNA for the CDR3: TGCAGTGCTAGTAAGGCAGGGGGAGGTAGGAGCAATCAGCCCCAGCATTTT.

This chain uses TRBV11-3 with TRBJ2-1, with 8 bases matching TRBD2. The CDR3 totals 15 residues. V trimming: 5 bases; J trimming: 9 bases; junction bases outside the gene matches: 12. The germline gives CDR1 SGHNT, CDR2 YENEEA. The CDR3 sequence is CASSRVREGSGEQFF. As DNA, the CDR3 is TGTGCCAGCAGCCGCGTCCGGGAGGGATCGGGTGAGCAGTTCTTC.

This chain links TRBV3-1 (or the pseudogene TRBV3-2) with TRBJ1-1, with D unclear. Deletions cut 3 bases from V and 0 bases from J, with 8 bases between. Germline assignment: CDR1 LGHDT and CDR2 YNNKEL (reference sequence). This CDR3 has 14 amino acids. CDR3 bases: TGTGCCAGCAGCCAGGCGGGAATGAACACTGAAGCTTTCTTT. Protein product: CASSQAGMNTEAFF.

The chain is built from TRBV15 and TRBJ2-1; unclear D gene. Germline CDR1 and CDR2: LNHNV and YYDKDF (reference sequence). The V end lost 3 bases, the J end lost 0 bases, and 6 bases lay between the germline ends. The CDR3 covers 14 residues. CDR3 DNA: TGTGCCACCAGCAGTGACAACTCCTACAATGAGCAGTTCTTC. Protein: CATSSDNSYNEQFF.

The chain employs TRBV21-1 and TRBJ2-1; the tabulated D call, TRBD1, remains unverified against the DNA. TRBV21-1 is labeled a pseudogene. This CDR3 region has 13 residues. The CDR3 coding sequence is TGTGCCAGCAGCAAATTTACCAGGAATGAGCAGTTCTTC. Translation: CASSKFTRNEQFF.

V and J are TRBV11-2 and TRBJ1-5; D remains ambiguous. The germline V gene encodes CDR1 SGHAT and CDR2 FQNNGV. Trimming removed 1 base at V and 0 bases at J, with 10 bases between. The CDR3 consists of 16 residues. The chain's CDR3 is CASSLGDANSNQPQHF. The CDR3 nucleotides read TGTGCCAGCAGCTTAGGAGATGCCAATAGCAATCAGCCCCAGCATTTT.

This sequence joins TRBV6-1 and TRBJ1-1, with D uncertain. The germline CDR1 and CDR2 sequences are MNHNS and SASEGT. The CDR3 is made up of 14 amino acids. The germline V and J ends were trimmed by 1 base and 5 bases, with 11 bases remaining between them. The CDR3 loop reads CASSEVAMLTEAFF. The CDR3, as DNA: TGTGCCAGCAGTGAAGTCGCTATGTTGACTGAAGCTTTCTTT.

V is TRBV7-2 and J is TRBJ2-7, with 7 bases identical to TRBD1. This CDR3 contains 14 residues. CDR1 is SGHTA, CDR2 FQGNSA, per germline. Trimming at V came to 8 bases and at J to 5 bases, leaving 12 bases not matched to a gene. This chain's CDR3 is CASRMAGGGNEQYF. Written as DNA, the CDR3 is TGTGCCAGCCGCATGGCAGGGGGTGGCAACGAGCAGTACTTC.

This rearrangement joins TRBV4-3 to TRBJ2-3, with TRBD2 matching 9 bases. Losses at the gene ends were 0 bases for V and 6 bases for J; bases not matched to a gene: 4. In germline, CDR1 is LGHNA, CDR2 YSLEER. There are 15 residues in the CDR3. The CDR3: CASSQEGTSSDTQYF. CDR3 nucleotides: TGCGCCAGCAGCCAAGAGGGGACTAGCTCGGATACGCAGTATTTT.

The chain is built from TRBV4-3 and TRBJ1-4; D remains unclear. Trimming pared 3 bases from V and 0 bases from J, leaving 11 bases between. The CDR3 length is 16 residues. The germline V gene encodes CDR1 LGHNA and CDR2 YSLEER. CDR3 loop: CASSQQWGATNEKLFF. The CDR3, as DNA: TGCGCCAGCAGCCAGCAGTGGGGAGCAACTAATGAAAAACTGTTTTTT.

The chain's CDR3 is CASRDLAVPQETQYF. CDR3 in DNA: TGTGCCAGCAGGGACTTAGCGGTTCCTCAAGAGACCCAGTACTTC. The rearrangement uses TRBV7-9 and TRBJ2-5; D possibly corresponds to TRBD2 (6 bases). The CDR3 sequence is 15 residues long. The germline V and J ends were trimmed by 6 bases and 2 bases, with 16 bases remaining between them. Germline CDR1 reads SEHNR; CDR2 reads FQNEAQ (reference sequence).

The V gene is TRBV5-1, the J gene TRBJ1-5, with a weak D call TRBD1 (6 bases). CDR1 and CDR2 (germline): SGHRS, YFSETQ. Trimming left V 0 bases short and J 0 bases short, with 10 bases between. The CDR3 contains 16 residues. CDR3 sequence (DNA): TGCGCCAGCAGCTTGGGGGGACAAAATAGCAATCAGCCCCAGCATTTT. Protein: CASSLGGQNSNQPQHF. Full variable domain (missing parts from reference TRBV5-1 and TRBJ1-5): KAGVTQTPRYLIKTRGQQVTLSCSPISGHRSVSWYQQTPGQGLQFLFEYFSETQRNKGNFPGRFSGRQFSNSRSEMNVSTLELGDSALYLCASSLGGQNSNQPQHFGDGTRLSIL.

J is TRBJ2-7 and V is TRBV10-3, with 10 bases identical to TRBD2. J gave up 2 bases and V 6 bases, and 4 bases lay outside the gene matches. The CDR3 covers 14 residues. Germline CDR1 is ENHRY and CDR2 is SYGVKD. CDR3 protein: CAISGTSETYEQYF. In nucleotides, the CDR3 is TGTGCCATCAGCGGGACTAGCGAAACCTACGAGCAGTACTTC.

CDR3 in amino acids: CASTTQGASSDTQYF. DNA for the CDR3: TGTGCCAGTACCACACAGGGGGCCTCTTCAGATACGCAGTATTTT. The chain has TRBV19 and TRBJ2-3, with 9 nucleotides matching TRBD1. Germline CDR1 and CDR2: LNHDA and SQIVND (reference sequence). The CDR3 sequence is 15 residues long. With V trimmed by 7 bases and J by 4 bases, 9 bases remained unmatched.

The V and J genes are TRBV5-1 and TRBJ1-1; D uncertain. CDR1 and CDR2 (germline): SGHRS, YFSETQ. The CDR3 consists of 13 residues. The V end was cut by 2 bases, the J end by 0 bases, with 5 bases between. CDR3 sequence reads: CASSFRMNTEAFF. The DNA of the CDR3 is TGCGCCAGCAGCTTCAGGATGAACACTGAAGCTTTCTTT.

In its sample, this clone was seen once. This sequence joins TRBV19 and TRBJ2-7; 10 positions match TRBD2. V was pared by 3 bases and J by 3 bases, with 5 bases of the junction left unmatched. The CDR3 covers 15 residues. Germline CDR1 LNHDA, CDR2 SQIVND (reference sequence). The CDR3 coding sequence is TGTGCCAGTAGTATTGGCCTAGCGGGAGACTACGAGCAGTACTTC. This encodes CASSIGLAGDYEQYF.